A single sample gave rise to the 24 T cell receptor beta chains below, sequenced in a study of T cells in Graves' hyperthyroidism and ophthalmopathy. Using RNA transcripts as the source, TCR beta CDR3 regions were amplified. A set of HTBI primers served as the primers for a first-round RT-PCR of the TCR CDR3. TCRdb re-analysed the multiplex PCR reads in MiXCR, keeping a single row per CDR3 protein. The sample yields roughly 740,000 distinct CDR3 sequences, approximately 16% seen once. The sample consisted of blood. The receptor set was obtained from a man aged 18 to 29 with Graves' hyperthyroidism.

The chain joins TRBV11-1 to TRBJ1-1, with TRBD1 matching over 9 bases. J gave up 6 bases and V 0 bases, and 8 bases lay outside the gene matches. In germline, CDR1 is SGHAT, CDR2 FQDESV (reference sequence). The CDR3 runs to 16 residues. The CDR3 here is CASSLAVTGGAPEAFF. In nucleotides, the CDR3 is TGTGCCAGCAGCTTAGCTGTCACAGGGGGCGCCCCTGAAGCTTTCTTT.

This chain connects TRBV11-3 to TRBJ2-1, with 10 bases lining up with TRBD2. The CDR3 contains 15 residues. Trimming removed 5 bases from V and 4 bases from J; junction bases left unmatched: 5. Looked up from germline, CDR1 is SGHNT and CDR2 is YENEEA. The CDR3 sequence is CASSGLAEVYNEQFF. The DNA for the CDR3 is TGTGCCAGCAGCGGACTAGCGGAGGTATACAATGAGCAGTTCTTC.

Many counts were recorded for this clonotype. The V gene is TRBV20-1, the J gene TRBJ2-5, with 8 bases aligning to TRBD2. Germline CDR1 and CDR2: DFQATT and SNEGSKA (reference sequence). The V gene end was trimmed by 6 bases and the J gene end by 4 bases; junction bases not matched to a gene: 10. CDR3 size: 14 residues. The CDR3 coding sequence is TGCAGTGCCTCCGGGACTAGACTCCCAGAGACCCAGTACTTC. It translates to CSASGTRLPETQYF.

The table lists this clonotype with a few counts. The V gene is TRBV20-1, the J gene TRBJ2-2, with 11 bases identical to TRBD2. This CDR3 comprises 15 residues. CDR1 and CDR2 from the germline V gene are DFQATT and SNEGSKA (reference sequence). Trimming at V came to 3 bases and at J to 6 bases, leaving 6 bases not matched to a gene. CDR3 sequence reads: CSARLGTSGPGELFF. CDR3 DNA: TGCAGTGCTAGGCTCGGGACTAGCGGCCCCGGGGAGCTGTTTTTT.

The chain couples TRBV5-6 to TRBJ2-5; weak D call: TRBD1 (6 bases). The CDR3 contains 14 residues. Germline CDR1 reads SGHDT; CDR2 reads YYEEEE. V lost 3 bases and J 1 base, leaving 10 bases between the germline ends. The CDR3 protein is CASSSQGIQETQYF. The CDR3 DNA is TGTGCCAGCAGCTCTCAGGGGATCCAAGAGACCCAGTACTTC.

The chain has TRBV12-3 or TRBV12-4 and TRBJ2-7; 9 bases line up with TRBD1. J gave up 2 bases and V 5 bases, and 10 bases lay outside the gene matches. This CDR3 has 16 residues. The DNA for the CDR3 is TGTGCCAGCAGTACTACCCGGGACAGGGCAACCTACGAGCAGTACTTC. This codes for CASSTTRDRATYEQYF.

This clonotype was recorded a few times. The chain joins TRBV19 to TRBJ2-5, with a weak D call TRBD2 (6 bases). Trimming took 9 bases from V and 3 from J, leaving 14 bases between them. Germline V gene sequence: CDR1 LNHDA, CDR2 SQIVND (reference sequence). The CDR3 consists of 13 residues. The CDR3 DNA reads TGTGCCAGACCCCTGGCGGGAAAAGAGACCCAGTACTTC. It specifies CARPLAGKETQYF.

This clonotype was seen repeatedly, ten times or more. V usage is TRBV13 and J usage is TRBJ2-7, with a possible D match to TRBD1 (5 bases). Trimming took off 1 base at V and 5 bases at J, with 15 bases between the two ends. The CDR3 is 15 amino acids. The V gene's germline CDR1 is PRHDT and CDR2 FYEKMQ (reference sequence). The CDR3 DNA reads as TGTGCCAGCAGCTTAGAGGGGCTAAGTTCCGACGAGCAGTACTTC. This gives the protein CASSLEGLSSDEQYF.

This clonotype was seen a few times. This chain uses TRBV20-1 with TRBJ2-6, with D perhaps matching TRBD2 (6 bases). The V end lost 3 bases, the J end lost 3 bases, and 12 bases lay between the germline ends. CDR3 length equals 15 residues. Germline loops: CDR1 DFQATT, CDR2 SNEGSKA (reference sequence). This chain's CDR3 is CSASPGGVGANVLTF. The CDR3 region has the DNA TGCAGTGCTAGCCCCGGCGGGGTTGGGGCCAACGTCCTGACTTTC.

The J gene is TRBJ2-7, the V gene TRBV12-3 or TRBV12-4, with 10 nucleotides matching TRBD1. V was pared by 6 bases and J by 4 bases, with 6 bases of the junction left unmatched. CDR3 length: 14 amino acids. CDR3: CASRGRDRGYEQYF. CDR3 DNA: TGTGCCAGCAGAGGACGGGACAGGGGTTACGAGCAGTACTTC.

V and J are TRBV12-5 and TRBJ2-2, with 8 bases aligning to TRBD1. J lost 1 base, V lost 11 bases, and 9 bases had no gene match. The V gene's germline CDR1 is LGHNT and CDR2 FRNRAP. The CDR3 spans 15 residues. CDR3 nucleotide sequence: TGTGCTCAAAACGCCGGGACAGGGAACACCGGGGAGCTGTTTTTT. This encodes CAQNAGTGNTGELFF.

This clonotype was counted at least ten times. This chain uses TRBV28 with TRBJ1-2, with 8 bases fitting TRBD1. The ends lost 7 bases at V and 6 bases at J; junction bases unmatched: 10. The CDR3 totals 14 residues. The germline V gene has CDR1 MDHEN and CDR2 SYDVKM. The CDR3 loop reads CASTPLDREDGYTF. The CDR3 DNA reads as TGTGCCAGCACTCCACTGGACAGGGAGGATGGCTACACCTTC.

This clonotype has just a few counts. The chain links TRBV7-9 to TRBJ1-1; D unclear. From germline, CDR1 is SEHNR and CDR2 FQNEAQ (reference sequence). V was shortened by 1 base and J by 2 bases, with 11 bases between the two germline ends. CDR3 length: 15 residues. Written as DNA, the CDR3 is TGTGCCAGCAGCTTAGTTGGGCTGATTAACACTGAAGCTTTCTTT. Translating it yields CASSLVGLINTEAFF. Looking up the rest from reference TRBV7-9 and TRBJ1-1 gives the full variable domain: DTGVSQNPRHKITKRGQNVTFRCDPISEHNRLYWYRQTLGQGPEFLTYFQNEAQLEKSRLLSDRFSAERPKGSFSTLEIQRTEQGDSAMYLCASSLVGLINTEAFFGQGTRLTVV.

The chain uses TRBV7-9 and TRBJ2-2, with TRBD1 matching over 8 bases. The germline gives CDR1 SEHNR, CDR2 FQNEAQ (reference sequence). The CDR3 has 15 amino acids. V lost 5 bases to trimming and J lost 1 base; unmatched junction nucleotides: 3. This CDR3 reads CASSRQGMNTGELFF. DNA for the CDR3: TGTGCCAGCAGCCGACAGGGGATGAACACCGGGGAGCTGTTTTTT.

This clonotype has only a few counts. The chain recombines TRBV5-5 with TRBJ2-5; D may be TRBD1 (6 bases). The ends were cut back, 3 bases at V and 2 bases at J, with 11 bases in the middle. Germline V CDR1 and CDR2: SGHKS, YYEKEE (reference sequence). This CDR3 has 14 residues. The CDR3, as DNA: TGTGCCAGCAGCTGGCCGGACAGTCAAGAGACCCAGTACTTC. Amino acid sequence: CASSWPDSQETQYF.

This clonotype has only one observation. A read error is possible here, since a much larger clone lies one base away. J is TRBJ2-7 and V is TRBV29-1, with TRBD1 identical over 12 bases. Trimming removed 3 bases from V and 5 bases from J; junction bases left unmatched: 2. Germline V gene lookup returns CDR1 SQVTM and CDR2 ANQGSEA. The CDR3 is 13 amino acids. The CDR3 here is CSVDGTGGHEQYF. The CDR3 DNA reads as TGCAGCGTTGACGGGACAGGGGGCCACGAGCAGTACTTC.

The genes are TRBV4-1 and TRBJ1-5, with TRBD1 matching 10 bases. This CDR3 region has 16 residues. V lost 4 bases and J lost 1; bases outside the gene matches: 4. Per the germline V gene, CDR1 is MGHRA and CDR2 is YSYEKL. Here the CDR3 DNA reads TGCGCCAGCAGCCCCGACAGGGGGCCCAGCAATCAGCCCCAGCATTTT. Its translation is CASSPDRGPSNQPQHF.

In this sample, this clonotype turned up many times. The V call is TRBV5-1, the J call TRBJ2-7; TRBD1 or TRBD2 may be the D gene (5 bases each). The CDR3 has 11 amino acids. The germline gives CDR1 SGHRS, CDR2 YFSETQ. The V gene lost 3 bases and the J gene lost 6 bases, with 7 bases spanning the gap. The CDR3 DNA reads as TGCGCCAGCAGCTGGGGGTCCGAGCAGTACTTC. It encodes CASSWGSEQYF.

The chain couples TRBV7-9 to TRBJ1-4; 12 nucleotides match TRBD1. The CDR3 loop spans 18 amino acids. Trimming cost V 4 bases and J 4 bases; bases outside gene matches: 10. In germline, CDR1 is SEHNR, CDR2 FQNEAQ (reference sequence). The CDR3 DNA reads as TGTGCCAGCAGCTCCATCCGGGACAGGGGGCTTGGTAATGAAAAACTGTTTTTT. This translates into CASSSIRDRGLGNEKLFF.

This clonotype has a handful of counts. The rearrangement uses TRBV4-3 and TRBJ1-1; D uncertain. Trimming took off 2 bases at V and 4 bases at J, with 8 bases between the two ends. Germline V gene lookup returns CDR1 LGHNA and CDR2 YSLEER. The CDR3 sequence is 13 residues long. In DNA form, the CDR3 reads TGCGCCAGCAGCCAACAGGCGAGCACTGAAGCTTTCTTT. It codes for CASSQQASTEAFF.

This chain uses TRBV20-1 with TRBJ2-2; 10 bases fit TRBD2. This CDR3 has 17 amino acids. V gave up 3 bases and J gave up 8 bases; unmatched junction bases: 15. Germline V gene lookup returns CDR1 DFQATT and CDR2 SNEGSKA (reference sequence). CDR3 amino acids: CSASDPATSGSRGELFF. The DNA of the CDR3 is TGCAGTGCTAGCGATCCCGCGACTAGCGGGTCGAGGGGGGAGCTGTTTTTT.

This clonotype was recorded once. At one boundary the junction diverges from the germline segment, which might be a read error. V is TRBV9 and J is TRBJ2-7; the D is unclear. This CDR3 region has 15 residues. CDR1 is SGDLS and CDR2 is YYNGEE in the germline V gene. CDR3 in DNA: TGTGCCAGCAACGTAGAGGCCATCGCGGCCTACGAGCAGTACTTC. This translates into CASNVEAIAAYEQYF.

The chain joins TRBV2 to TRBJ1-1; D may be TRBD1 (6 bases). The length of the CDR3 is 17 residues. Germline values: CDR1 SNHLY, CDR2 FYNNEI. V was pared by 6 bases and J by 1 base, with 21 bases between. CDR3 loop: CASRSGTLVKENTEAFF. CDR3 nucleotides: TGTGCCAGCAGGTCCGGGACACTGGTTAAAGAGAACACTGAAGCTTTCTTT. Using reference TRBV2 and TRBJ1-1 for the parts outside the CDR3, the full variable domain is EPEVTQTPSHQVTQMGQEVILRCVPISNHLYFYWYRQILGQKVEFLVSFYNNEISEKSEIFDDQFSVERPDGSNFTLKIRSTKLEDSAMYFCASRSGTLVKENTEAFFGQGTRLTVV.

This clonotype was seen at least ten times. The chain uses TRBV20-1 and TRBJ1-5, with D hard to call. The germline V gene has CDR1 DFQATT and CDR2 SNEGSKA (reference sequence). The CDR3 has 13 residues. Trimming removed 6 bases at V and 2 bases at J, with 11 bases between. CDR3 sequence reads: CSALRKGNQPQHF. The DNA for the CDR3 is TGCAGTGCCCTAAGAAAGGGCAATCAGCCCCAGCATTTT.